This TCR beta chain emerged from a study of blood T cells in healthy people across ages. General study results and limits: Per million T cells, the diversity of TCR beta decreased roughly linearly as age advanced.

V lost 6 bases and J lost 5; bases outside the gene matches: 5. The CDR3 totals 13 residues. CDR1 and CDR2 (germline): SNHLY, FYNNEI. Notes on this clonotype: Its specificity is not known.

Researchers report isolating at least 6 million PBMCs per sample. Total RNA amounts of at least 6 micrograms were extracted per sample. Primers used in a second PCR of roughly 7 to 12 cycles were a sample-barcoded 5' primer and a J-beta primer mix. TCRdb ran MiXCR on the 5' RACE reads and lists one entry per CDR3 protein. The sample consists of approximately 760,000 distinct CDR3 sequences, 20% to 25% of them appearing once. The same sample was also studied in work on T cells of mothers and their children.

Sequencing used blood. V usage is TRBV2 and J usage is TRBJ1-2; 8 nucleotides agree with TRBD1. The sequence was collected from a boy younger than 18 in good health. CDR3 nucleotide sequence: TGTGCCAGCAGCACGACAGGGGAATATGGCTACACCTTC. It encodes CASSTTGEYGYTF. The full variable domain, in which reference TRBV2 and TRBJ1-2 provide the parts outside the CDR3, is EPEVTQTPSHQVTQMGQEVILRCVPISNHLYFYWYRQILGQKVEFLVSFYNNEISEKSEIFDDQFSVERPDGSNFTLKIRSTKLEDSAMYFCASSTTGEYGYTFGSGTRLTVV.